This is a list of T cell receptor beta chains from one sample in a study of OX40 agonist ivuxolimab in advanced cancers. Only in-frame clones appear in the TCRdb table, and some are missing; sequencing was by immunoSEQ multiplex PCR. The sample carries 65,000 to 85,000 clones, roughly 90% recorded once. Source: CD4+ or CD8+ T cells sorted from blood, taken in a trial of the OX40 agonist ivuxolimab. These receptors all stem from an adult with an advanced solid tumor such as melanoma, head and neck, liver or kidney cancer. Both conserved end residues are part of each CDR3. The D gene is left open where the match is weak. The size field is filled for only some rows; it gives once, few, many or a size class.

CDR3: CASCPGIRGKNYGYTF
DNA: TGTGCCAGCTGTCCAGGGATAAGGGGAAAAAACTATGGCTACACCTTC
length: 16
J: TRBJ1-2
D: -
size: -
V: TRBV13

CDR3: CASSLGGQVNSYEQYF
DNA: TGCGCCAGCAGCTTGGGAGGACAGGTGAACTCCTACGAGCAGTACTTC
length: 16
J: TRBJ2-7
D: TRBD1
size: -
V: TRBV5-1

CDR3: CASSLAENNEQFF
DNA: TGTGCCAGCAGCTTAGCTGAAAACAATGAGCAGTTCTTC
length: 13
J: TRBJ2-1
D: -
size: -
V: TRBV7-8

CDR3: CASRTVEVSNQPQHF
DNA: TGTGCCAGTAGGACCGTCGAGGTAAGCAATCAGCCCCAGCATTTT
length: 15
J: TRBJ1-5
D: -
size: -
V: TRBV19

CDR3: CASSSLSSGVYNEQFF
DNA: TGTGCCAGCAGCTCTCTCTCTAGCGGGGTCTACAATGAGCAGTTCTTC
length: 16
J: TRBJ2-1
D: TRBD2
size: once
V: TRBV14

CDR3: CASSRVGRGHTGELFF
DNA: TGTGCCAGCAGCCGTGTGGGGCGGGGACATACCGGGGAGCTGTTTTTT
length: 16
J: TRBJ2-2
D: -
size: -
V: TRBV14

CDR3: CASRPTGLSNQPQHF
DNA: TGTGCCAGTAGACCCACAGGGCTGTCAAATCAGCCCCAGCATTTT
length: 15
J: TRBJ1-5
D: -
size: -
V: TRBV19

CDR3: CASSPNEDSSYEQYF
DNA: TGTGCCAGCTCACCAAATGAAGACAGCTCCTACGAGCAGTACTTC
length: 15
J: TRBJ2-7
D: -
size: -
V: TRBV18

CDR3: CASSSRTPPADTQYF
DNA: TGTGCCAGCAGTTCACGAACACCCCCGGCAGATACGCAGTATTTT
length: 15
J: TRBJ2-3
D: -
size: -
V: TRBV27

CDR3: CATSRVGRTSYNEQFF
DNA: TGTGCCACCAGCAGAGTAGGCAGAACTTCATACAATGAGCAGTTCTTC
length: 16
J: TRBJ2-1
D: -
size: -
V: TRBV15

CDR3: CASSPRDRGNEQYF
DNA: TGCGCCAGCAGTCCACGGGACAGGGGCAACGAGCAGTACTTC
length: 14
J: TRBJ2-7
D: TRBD1
size: -
V: TRBV5-1

CDR3: CASTRLPGQSYEQYF
DNA: TGCGCCAGCACCAGACTACCGGGACAGTCCTACGAGCAGTACTTC
length: 15
J: TRBJ2-7
D: TRBD1
size: -
V: TRBV5-1

CDR3: CASSETGTGNTIYF
DNA: TGTGCCAGCAGTGAGACAGGCACTGGAAACACCATATATTTT
length: 14
J: TRBJ1-3
D: -
size: -
V: TRBV6-5

CDR3: CASSLGTGLEAFF
DNA: TGCGCCAGCAGCTTGGGGACAGGCTTAGAAGCTTTCTTT
length: 13
J: TRBJ1-1
D: TRBD1
size: -
V: TRBV5-1

CDR3: CASSEDGRGNEKLFF
DNA: TGTGCCAGCAGCGAAGACGGTAGGGGTAATGAAAAACTGTTTTTT
length: 15
J: TRBJ1-4
D: -
size: -
V: TRBV7-9

CDR3: CASSQVQGSSGELFF
DNA: TGTGCCAGCAGCCAGGTCCAGGGGTCGTCCGGGGAGCTGTTTTTT
length: 15
J: TRBJ2-2
D: -
size: -
V: TRBV6-5

CDR3: CASTEGQVLQPQHF
DNA: TGTGCCAGCACCGAAGGACAGGTTCTGCAGCCCCAGCATTTT
length: 14
J: TRBJ1-5
D: TRBD1
size: -
V: TRBV2

CDR3: CASSAGSQETQYF
DNA: TGTGCCAGCAGCGCAGGGTCCCAAGAGACCCAGTACTTC
length: 13
J: TRBJ2-5
D: -
size: -
V: TRBV7-3

CDR3: CASSQAGASGYGYTF
DNA: TGCGCCAGCAGCCAAGCTGGGGCCTCTGGCTATGGCTACACCTTC
length: 15
J: TRBJ1-2
D: -
size: -
V: TRBV4-1

CDR3: CASSLGPTIQGAQGYTF
DNA: TGTGCCAGCAGCTTAGGTCCGACTATACAGGGGGCGCAAGGCTACACCTTC
length: 17
J: TRBJ1-2
D: TRBD1
size: -
V: TRBV7-9

CDR3: CARPSVSGRAGTNEQFF
DNA: TGTGCCAGACCTTCGGTTAGCGGGAGGGCCGGGACCAATGAGCAGTTCTTC
length: 17
J: TRBJ2-1
D: -
size: -
V: TRBV21-1

CDR3: CASSLVIGGGKNIQYF
DNA: TGTGCCAGCAGCTTAGTCATAGGGGGCGGCAAAAACATTCAGTACTTC
length: 16
J: TRBJ2-4
D: TRBD1
size: -
V: TRBV7-6

CDR3: CASSTGTAKYEQYF
DNA: TGTGCCAGCAGCACCGGGACAGCCAAGTACGAGCAGTACTTC
length: 14
J: TRBJ2-7
D: TRBD1
size: -
V: TRBV6-1

CDR3: CASSPGTSGRMGQGRDEQFF
DNA: TGTGCCAGTAGTCCGGGGACTAGCGGGAGAATGGGACAGGGGAGGGATGAGCAGTTCTTC
length: 20
J: TRBJ2-1
D: TRBD2
size: -
V: TRBV19

CDR3: CASSPIPGTSPGELFF
DNA: TGTGCCAGCTCACCAATACCCGGGACTAGCCCCGGGGAGCTGTTTTTT
length: 16
J: TRBJ2-2
D: TRBD2
size: once
V: TRBV18

CDR3: CASSLYGFEAFF
DNA: TGTGCCAGCAGTTTATACGGTTTCGAAGCTTTCTTT
length: 12
J: TRBJ1-1
D: -
size: -
V: TRBV28